This T cell receptor beta chain came from a study of T cell changes during pregnancy in multiple sclerosis. Sequencing used immunoSEQ multiplex PCR; TCRdb keeps in-frame clones, though not all of them. The profile shows 70,000 to 85,000 clones, around 90% of them singletons. The sequenced sample was peripheral blood, obtained before pregnancy. The TCR sequence derives from a female donor with multiple sclerosis, enrolled in a pregnancy study.

The CDR3 DNA follows: TGTGCCATCAGAGATGTACTAGATTCGGGCTCCTACAATGAGCAGTTCTTC. It codes for CAIRDVLDSGSYNEQFF. The chain recombines TRBV10-3 with TRBJ2-1, with TRBD2 as a possible D gene (5 bases). The ends were cut back, 6 bases at V and 0 bases at J, with 18 bases in the middle. From germline, CDR1 is ENHRY and CDR2 SYGVKD. This CDR3 has 17 residues.